These 31 T cell receptor beta chains originate from one sample sequenced in a study of shared clonotypes between healthy human individuals. Only in-frame clones appear in the TCRdb table, and some are missing; sequencing was by immunoSEQ multiplex PCR. The data contain about 600,000 clones, approximately 97% of them singletons. The sample comprised naive CD4+ T cells sorted from blood. Subset: CD45RA+ positively selected. The receptor source for this set is a woman aged 25 to 39 in good health.

The chain combines TRBV5-1 with TRBJ2-2; D gene ambiguous. V was pared by 4 bases and J by 0 bases, with 10 bases between. CDR3 size: 15 residues. Per the germline V gene, CDR1 is SGHRS and CDR2 is YFSETQ. The CDR3 DNA follows: TGCGCCAGCAGCCCTTCTGGACCGAACACCGGGGAGCTGTTTTTT. As protein: CASSPSGPNTGELFF.

This chain uses TRBV29-1 with TRBJ2-5; 7 nucleotides agree with TRBD1. This CDR3 has 14 amino acids. V lost 1 base, J lost 1 base, and 3 bases stayed unmatched. Per germline, CDR1 SQVTM and CDR2 ANQGSEA. CDR3: CSVEGRTGQETQYF. Written as DNA, the CDR3 is TGCAGCGTTGAAGGACGGACAGGCCAAGAGACCCAGTACTTC.

V usage is TRBV10-2 and J usage is TRBJ1-1; D unresolved. V was trimmed by 3 bases and J by 0 bases, leaving 11 bases between them. Germline V gene sequence: CDR1 WSHSY, CDR2 SAAADI. CDR3 length equals 15 residues. The CDR3 nucleotides are TGCGCCAGCAGTGAACACGGAGATTTGAACACTGAAGCTTTCTTT. Encoded protein: CASSEHGDLNTEAFF.

In its sample, this clone was seen once. The genes are TRBV6-6 and TRBJ2-7; 14 positions match TRBD2. Germline V gene lookup returns CDR1 MNHNY and CDR2 SVGAGI (reference sequence). V was pared by 6 bases and J by 2 bases, with 0 bases of the junction left unmatched. The CDR3 sequence is 14 residues long. Here the CDR3 reads CASRTSGRAYEQYF. The CDR3, as DNA: TGTGCCAGCAGGACTAGCGGGAGGGCCTACGAGCAGTACTTC.

V gene TRBV27 combines with J gene TRBJ1-2; D is unresolved. This CDR3 spans 15 amino acids. Germline-derived CDR1 and CDR2 are MNHEY and SMNVEV (reference sequence). Between the trimmed V and J ends, which lost 5 bases and 8 bases, there was a span of 21 bases. This CDR3 reads CASSPTIGVPRGYTF. CDR3 DNA: TGTGCCAGCAGTCCGACCATCGGGGTACCGAGGGGCTACACCTTC.

V and J are TRBV19 and TRBJ1-2; the D gene is possibly TRBD1 (5 bases). Germline CDR1 reads LNHDA; CDR2 reads SQIVND (reference sequence). The CDR3 length is 15 residues. Trimming took off 3 bases at V and 3 bases at J, with 14 bases between the two ends. The CDR3 nucleotides read TGTGCCAGTAGTATTCAGGGCGGAGGCTACTATGGCTACACCTTC. Residues: CASSIQGGGYYGYTF.

This sequence joins TRBV7-9 and TRBJ1-2, with D unresolved. The V end lost 1 base, the J end lost 8 bases, and 8 bases lay between the germline ends. The germline CDR1 and CDR2 sequences are SEHNR and FQNEAQ (reference sequence). The CDR3 contains 12 residues. The CDR3 is CASSLDSWGYTF. CDR3 coding DNA: TGTGCCAGCAGCTTAGACTCCTGGGGCTACACCTTC. Complete variable domain (other parts from reference TRBV7-9 and TRBJ1-2): DTGVSQNPRHKITKRGQNVTFRCDPISEHNRLYWYRQTLGQGPEFLTYFQNEAQLEKSRLLSDRFSAERPKGSFSTLEIQRTEQGDSAMYLCASSLDSWGYTFGSGTRLTVV.

This chain links TRBV7-2 with TRBJ1-5; D possibly corresponds to TRBD1 (6 bases). Germline V gives CDR1 SGHTA, CDR2 FQGNSA. The CDR3 is 15 amino acids. Between the trimmed V and J ends, which lost 5 bases and 4 bases, there was a span of 15 bases. The CDR3 DNA sequence: TGTGCCAGCAGCGTCCGACGAGGGGGTAATCAGCCCCAGCATTTT. It encodes CASSVRRGGNQPQHF.

The chain combines TRBV19 with TRBJ2-1; D is perhaps TRBD1 (5 bases). This CDR3 is 12 amino acids long. The germline V and J ends were trimmed by 6 bases and 11 bases, with 14 bases remaining between them. Per germline, CDR1 LNHDA and CDR2 SQIVND (reference sequence). The CDR3 DNA is TGTGCCAGTAGGCAGGGTCGTGAAAAGCAGTTCTTC. It yields the protein CASRQGREKQFF.

The chain couples TRBV5-4 to TRBJ2-1; 8 nucleotides align to TRBD2. This CDR3 is 14 amino acids long. Germline loops: CDR1 SGHNT, CDR2 YYREEE (reference sequence). V was pared by 6 bases and J by 15 bases, with 17 bases of the junction left unmatched. CDR3 protein: CASTDWPSGSLGFF. In DNA, the CDR3 is TGTGCCAGCACCGACTGGCCGAGCGGGAGCTTAGGGTTCTTC.

The count of this clone is one. The rearrangement uses TRBV15 and TRBJ2-3, with D hard to call. This CDR3 spans 14 amino acids. Germline lookup yields CDR1 LNHNV and CDR2 YYDKDF (reference sequence). V was shortened by 0 bases and J by 5 bases, with 9 bases between the two germline ends. Written as DNA, the CDR3 is TGTGCCACCAGCAGAGATTACGGAGAAGATACGCAGTATTTT. It encodes CATSRDYGEDTQYF.

The V and J genes are TRBV27 and TRBJ2-7, with 7 bases aligning to TRBD1. The CDR3 spans 14 residues. Looked up from germline, CDR1 is MNHEY and CDR2 is SMNVEV (reference sequence). V shed 6 bases and J 3 bases; nucleotides not matched to a gene: 8. The CDR3 DNA sequence: TGTGCCAGCAGAGTTACAGGGGATCGCTACGAGCAGTACTTC. It codes for CASRVTGDRYEQYF.

V gene TRBV9 combines with J gene TRBJ2-3; D gene uncertain. This CDR3 is 15 amino acids long. V was pared by 2 bases and J by 2 bases, with 12 bases between. The germline CDR1 and CDR2 sequences are SGDLS and YYNGEE. CDR3: CASSVEVQFTDTQYF. Written as DNA, the CDR3 is TGTGCCAGCAGCGTCGAGGTACAGTTCACAGATACGCAGTATTTT.

The gene calls are TRBV6-6 and TRBJ1-2; possible D gene TRBD1, 6 bases. Germline V gene data show CDR1 as MNHNY and CDR2 as SVGAGI (reference sequence). The V end lost 6 bases, the J end lost 4 bases, and 12 bases lay between the germline ends. This CDR3 has 13 amino acids. The CDR3 DNA sequence: TGTGCCAGCAGACCCAGGGGCGCCTATGGCTACACCTTC. Translation: CASRPRGAYGYTF.

The J gene is TRBJ2-3, the V gene TRBV5-1; 14 bases match TRBD2. V was clipped by 3 bases and J by 2 bases; unmatched bases: 2. Germline CDR1 is SGHRS and CDR2 is YFSETQ. The CDR3 extends over 16 amino acids. The CDR3 DNA follows: TGCGCCAGCAGCTCGGGACTAGCGGGAGTCACAGATACGCAGTATTTT. This sequence encodes CASSSGLAGVTDTQYF.

The chain combines TRBV11-3 with TRBJ2-1; 9 bases are a match to TRBD1. The CDR3 is made up of 15 amino acids. The germline gives CDR1 SGHNT, CDR2 YENEEA. Germline trimming cut 4 bases from V and 7 bases from J; bases unmatched to any gene: 8. The CDR3 here is CASSSGQGTPNEQFF. In DNA, the CDR3 is TGTGCCAGCAGCTCCGGACAGGGGACCCCGAATGAGCAGTTCTTC. The entire variable domain, with the rest obtained from reference TRBV11-3 and TRBJ2-1, is as follows: EAGVVQSPRYKIIEKKQPVAFWCNPISGHNTLYWYLQNLGQGPELLIRYENEEAVDDSQLPKDRFSAERLKGVDSTLKIQPAELGDSAVYLCASSSGQGTPNEQFFGPGTRLTVL.

V and J are TRBV10-1 and TRBJ2-4; a weak D match, TRBD1 (6 bases). The ends were cut back, 6 bases at V and 5 bases at J, with 11 bases in the middle. The CDR3 length is 13 residues. Per germline, CDR1 WNHNN and CDR2 SYGVQD (reference sequence). Written as DNA, the CDR3 is TGCGCCAGCAGGGGACATGGCCAAAACATTCAGTACTTC. Translating it yields CASRGHGQNIQYF.

The chain carries TRBV20-1 and TRBJ1-2; no clear D gene. Germline lookup yields CDR1 DFQATT and CDR2 SNEGSKA (reference sequence). There are 9 residues in the CDR3. Trimming shortened V by 6 bases and J by 8 bases, and 7 bases separated the two germline ends. The CDR3 protein is CSAVGGYTF. CDR3 sequence (DNA): TGCAGTGCAGTAGGAGGCTACACCTTC.

The V gene is TRBV4-1, the J gene TRBJ2-7; D might be TRBD1 (6 bases). The V and J ends lost 0 bases and 6 bases respectively, with 12 bases between them. Germline CDR1 MGHRA, CDR2 YSYEKL. CDR3 length: 14 residues. This CDR3 is CASSQETGSLEQYF. In DNA, the CDR3 is TGCGCCAGCAGCCAAGAGACAGGCTCCCTCGAGCAGTACTTC.

The chain uses TRBV18 and TRBJ2-3, with 10 bases fitting TRBD2. CDR1 KGHSH and CDR2 LQKENI come from the germline V gene. This CDR3 is built from 16 residues. The V gene end was trimmed by 3 bases and the J gene end by 1 base; junction bases not matched to a gene: 4. The CDR3 region has the DNA TGTGCCAGCTCACCTCGGAGCGGGAGGGGCACAGATACGCAGTATTTT. Translation gives CASSPRSGRGTDTQYF.

The genes are TRBV5-1 and TRBJ2-7, with D tentatively TRBD1 or TRBD2 (5 bases each). The CDR3 consists of 15 residues. Trimming cost V 0 bases and J 0 bases, with 10 bases left between them. Germline CDR1 SGHRS, CDR2 YFSETQ. Here the CDR3 reads CASSLVPGSSYEQYF. The CDR3 region has the DNA TGCGCCAGCAGCTTGGTGCCAGGGAGCTCCTACGAGCAGTACTTC.

V gene TRBV15 combines with J gene TRBJ1-2; D perhaps matches TRBD1 (5 bases). Germline V CDR1 and CDR2: LNHNV, YYDKDF (reference sequence). Trimming took 4 bases from V and 7 from J, leaving 16 bases between them. This CDR3 has 14 residues. CDR3 region: CATSIVQGLGGYTF. The CDR3 bases are TGTGCCACCAGCATAGTTCAGGGTTTAGGTGGCTACACCTTC.

This clone was picked up a small number of times. The chain carries TRBV6-1 and TRBJ1-5; D perhaps matches TRBD1 (5 bases). The V and J ends lost 0 bases and 3 bases respectively, with 9 bases between them. CDR3 size: 15 residues. Germline V gene lookup returns CDR1 MNHNS and CDR2 SASEGT. The CDR3, as DNA: TGTGCCAGCAGTGAAGCAGGGGCCATCAATCAGCCCCAGCATTTT. The encoded protein is CASSEAGAINQPQHF.

This CDR3 is CASSLRRHFGTSGMETQYF. For the CDR3, the DNA is TGTGCCAGCAGCTTAAGGCGTCATTTTGGGACTAGCGGGATGGAGACCCAGTACTTC. The chain employs TRBV7-2 and TRBJ2-5, with 13 bases fitting TRBD2. V trimming: 2 bases; J trimming: 5 bases; junction bases outside the gene matches: 14. CDR1 SGHTA and CDR2 FQGNSA come from the germline V gene. There are 19 residues in the CDR3.

The genes are TRBV28 and TRBJ1-4; 7 nucleotides agree with TRBD1. Looked up from germline, CDR1 is MDHEN and CDR2 is SYDVKM. CDR3 size: 15 residues. With 5 bases clipped from V and 0 bases from J, the junction kept 3 bases outside the gene matches. This CDR3 is CASSAQGATNEKLFF. In DNA, the CDR3 is TGTGCCAGCAGTGCGCAGGGGGCAACTAATGAAAAACTGTTTTTT. Drawing the rest from reference TRBV28 and TRBJ1-4, the complete variable domain is DVKVTQSSRYLVKRTGEKVFLECVQDMDHENMFWYRQDPGLGLRLIYFSYDVKMKEKGDIPEGYSVSREKKERFSLILESASTNQTSMYLCASSAQGATNEKLFFGSGTQLSVL.

CDR3 loop: CASSEKRGPVVEQPQHF. In nucleotides, the CDR3 is TGTGCCAGCAGTGAAAAGAGAGGGCCGGTTGTGGAGCAGCCCCAGCATTTT. The gene calls are TRBV6-1 and TRBJ1-5; no definite D call. Trimming took off 2 bases at V and 7 bases at J, with 21 bases between the two ends. CDR1 is MNHNS, CDR2 SASEGT, per germline. The CDR3 is 17 amino acids.

The rearrangement links TRBV7-2 to TRBJ2-6; D is unclear. The CDR3 contains 17 residues. V was cut by 6 bases and J by 2 bases, with 17 bases left in between. Germline values: CDR1 SGHTA, CDR2 FQGNSA. CDR3 loop: CASSFLPQGAGANVLTF. DNA of the CDR3: TGTGCCAGCAGTTTCTTACCCCAAGGAGCTGGGGCCAACGTCCTGACTTTC.

The chain links TRBV28 to TRBJ1-4, with 12 bases aligning to TRBD1. CDR3 length equals 17 residues. J lost 3 bases, V lost 4 bases, and 6 bases had no gene match. Looked up from germline, CDR1 is MDHEN and CDR2 is SYDVKM. CDR3 region: CASSSGTGGFANEKLFF. The CDR3 DNA sequence: TGTGCCAGCAGTTCCGGGACAGGGGGCTTCGCTAATGAAAAACTGTTTTTT.

The gene calls are TRBV10-1 and TRBJ2-1; 14 bases fit TRBD2. The CDR3 runs 15 residues. Germline trimming cut 2 bases from V and 8 bases from J; bases unmatched to any gene: 2. Germline CDR1 WNHNN, CDR2 SYGVQD (reference sequence). In nucleotides, the CDR3 is TGCGCCAGCAGTGAGGGGACTAGCGGGAGCTATGAGCAGTTCTTC. This encodes CASSEGTSGSYEQFF.

The chain recombines TRBV7-2 with TRBJ2-2; TRBD1 agrees at 8 bases. CDR3 length: 16 amino acids. V shed 4 bases, J shed 7 bases, and the junction held 11 bases outside the gene matches. Germline CDR1 SGHTA, CDR2 FQGNSA. The CDR3 DNA reads TGTGCCAGCAGCTCAACCTGGACAGGGAGGCTCGGGGAGCTGTTTTTT. It translates to CASSSTWTGRLGELFF.

The chain has TRBV29-1 and TRBJ2-7, with D uncertain. The germline V and J ends were trimmed by 3 bases and 2 bases, with 20 bases remaining between them. The CDR3 extends over 16 amino acids. Germline CDR1 reads SQVTM; CDR2 reads ANQGSEA. The DNA for the CDR3 is TGCAGCGTTGACGGCTCCCAGGACGGTCGGGCCTACGAGCAGTACTTC. It encodes CSVDGSQDGRAYEQYF.